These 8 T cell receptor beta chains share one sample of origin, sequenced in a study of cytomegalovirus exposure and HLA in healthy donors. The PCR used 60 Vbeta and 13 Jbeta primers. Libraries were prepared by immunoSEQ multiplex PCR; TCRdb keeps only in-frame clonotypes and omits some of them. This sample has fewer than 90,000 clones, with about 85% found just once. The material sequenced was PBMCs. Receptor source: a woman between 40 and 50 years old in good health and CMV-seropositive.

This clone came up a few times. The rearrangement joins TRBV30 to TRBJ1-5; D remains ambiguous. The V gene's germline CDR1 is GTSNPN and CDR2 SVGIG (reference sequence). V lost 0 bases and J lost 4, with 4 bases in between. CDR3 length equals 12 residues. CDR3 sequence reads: CAWSVSNQPQHF. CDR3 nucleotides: TGTGCCTGGAGTGTATCAAATCAGCCCCAGCATTTT. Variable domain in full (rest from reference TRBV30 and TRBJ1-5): SQTIHQWPATLVQPVGSPLSLECTVEGTSNPNLYWYRQAAGRGLQLLFYSVGIGQISSEVPQNLSASRPQDRQFILSSKKLLLSDSGFYLCAWSVSNQPQHFGDGTRLSIL.

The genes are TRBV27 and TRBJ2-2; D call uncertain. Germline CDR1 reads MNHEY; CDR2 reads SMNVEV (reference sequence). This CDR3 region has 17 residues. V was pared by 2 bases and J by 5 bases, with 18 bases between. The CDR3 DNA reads TGTGCCAGCAGTTTAAGCGTCTGGGTTATTGAGACCGGGGAGCTGTTTTTT. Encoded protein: CASSLSVWVIETGELFF.

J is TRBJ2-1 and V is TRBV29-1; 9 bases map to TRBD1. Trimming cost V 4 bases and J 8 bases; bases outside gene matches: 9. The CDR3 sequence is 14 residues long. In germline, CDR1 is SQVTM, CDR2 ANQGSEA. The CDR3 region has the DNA TGCAGCGTTGGCCGGGACAGGGCAGGACATGAGCAGTTCTTC. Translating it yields CSVGRDRAGHEQFF.

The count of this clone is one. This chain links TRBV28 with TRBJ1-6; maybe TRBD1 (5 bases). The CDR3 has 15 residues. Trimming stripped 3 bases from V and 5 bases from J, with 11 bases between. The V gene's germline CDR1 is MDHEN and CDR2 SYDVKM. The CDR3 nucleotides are TGTGCCAGCAGTTTTTCAGGGTTCAATAATTCACCCCTCCACTTT. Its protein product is CASSFSGFNNSPLHF.

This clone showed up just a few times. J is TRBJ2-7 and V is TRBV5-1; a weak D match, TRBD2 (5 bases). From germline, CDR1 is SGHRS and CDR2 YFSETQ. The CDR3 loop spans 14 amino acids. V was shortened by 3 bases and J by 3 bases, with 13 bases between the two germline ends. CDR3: CASSWTVGDYEQYF. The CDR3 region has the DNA TGCGCCAGCAGCTGGACGGTCGGGGACTACGAGCAGTACTTC.

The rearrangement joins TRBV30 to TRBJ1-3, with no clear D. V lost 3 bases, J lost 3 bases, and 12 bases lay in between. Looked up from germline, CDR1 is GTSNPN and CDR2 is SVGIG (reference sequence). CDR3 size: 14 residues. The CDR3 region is CAWSHGRDGNTIYF. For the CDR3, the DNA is TGTGCCTGGAGCCATGGGAGGGATGGAAACACCATATATTTT.

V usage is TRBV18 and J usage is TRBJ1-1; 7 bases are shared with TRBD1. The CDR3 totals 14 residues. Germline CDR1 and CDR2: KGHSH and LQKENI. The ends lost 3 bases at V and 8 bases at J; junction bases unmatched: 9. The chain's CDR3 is CASSPPGGLTEAFF. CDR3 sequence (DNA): TGTGCCAGCTCACCGCCAGGGGGACTCACGGAAGCTTTCTTT.

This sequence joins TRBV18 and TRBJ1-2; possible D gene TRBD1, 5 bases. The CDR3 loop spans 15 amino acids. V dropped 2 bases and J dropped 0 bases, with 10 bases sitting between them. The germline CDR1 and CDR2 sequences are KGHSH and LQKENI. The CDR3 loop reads CASSPGTVTNYGYTF. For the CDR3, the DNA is TGTGCCAGCTCACCAGGGACTGTTACTAACTATGGCTACACCTTC.